This T cell receptor beta chain was sequenced during a study of shared clonotypes between healthy human individuals (dated by TCRdb to 2018 to 2021). Notes on the research overall: The cohort included three men and a couple of women between 18 and 49 years of age. For each donor, CD4 naive and CD4 memory were each run on three plates, CD8 naive on two plates, and CD8 memory on one plate. To estimate repertoire size and how much clonotype sharing occurs between individuals, the study deeply sequenced the blood TCR repertoires of five healthy adults. To increase sequencing depth and limit assay-specific biases, TCR repertoire library preparation and sequencing were carried out by different laboratories using diverse techniques. Between about 0.8 and 9 billion PBMCs per donor were obtained by leukapheresis. Overall results and qualifications from the work: Only blood was sampled, and tissue TCR repertoires likely differ from those in blood. Pairwise subsampling led to the expectation that sequencing depth would affect the degree of clonotype sharing among donors. Naive subsets generally had larger estimated clonotype richness than memory subsets did. Because the study included a small number of donors, the genetic and exposure-history diversity represented was limited. Higher generation probabilities were observed for clonotypes shared by all four sorted-subset donors than for non-shared clonotypes. Across a handful of donors, approximately 5% of naive CD4, 3% to 4% of naive CD8, approximately 2.5% of memory CD4, and approximately 0.4% of memory CD8 clonotypes were shared. Even with the large sequencing depth, rarefaction of the sorted-subset datasets indicated that sequencing was incomplete.

CDR1 and CDR2 are drawn from the germline V gene: SNHLY, FYNNEI. The CDR3 starts with the cysteine, ends with the phenylalanine, and has 15 residues. The only DNA kept is the CDR3, 45 bases in frame from the first base. The V end gives up 8 bases and the J end 0 bases, leaving 6 bases in the junction not matched to a gene. Donors were healthy HIV-negative adults with no recently reported acute infections or vaccinations. Every donor was a Caucasian adult living in Nashville, Tennessee, USA. CD4+ T cells were enriched by magnetic negative selection, after which naive cells were positively selected on CD45RA and the negative fraction was taken as the memory subset. After blood collection by leukapheresis, PBMCs were isolated using Ficoll-Histopaque density gradient centrifugation and then cryopreserved in the vapor phase of liquid nitrogen. Purity and quantity of every magnetically sorted T cell population were checked by analytical flow cytometry. Genomic DNA was isolated from each sorted fraction and quantified by UV absorbance on a Nanodrop 2000c.

As for this clone: Its antigen is still unknown. Base qualities are not provided; no much larger clone lies one nucleotide away.

TCR CDR3 regions were amplified from genomic DNA by multiplex PCR using the deep immunoSEQ assay. Extracted genomic DNA from each cell subset was distributed evenly across all wells of several immunoSEQ 96-well plates, and each plate was treated as a replicate. For sorted subsets, each replicate PCR was loaded with roughly 0.2 ug genomic DNA, equivalent to about 30,000 T cell genomes. Purified libraries were quantified with a Qubit 3.0 fluorometer, sized on a Bioanalyzer 2100, and re-quantified with the KAPA Library Quantification kit. Every immunoSEQ 96-well plate was sequenced on a dedicated single-read 150-cycle Illumina NextSeq 550 flow cell. The paper's processing steps were these. Because the immunoSEQ output included only junctional sequences and no quality scores, the filtering could not be the same as the filtering used for full-length reads. Sequences were annotated with PyIR, a Python wrapper for IgBLAST v1.9, using IMGT germline references to assign V/J genes and CDR3. Reads were filtered out if the reads had weak V/J assignments (E-value above 1e-6), no CDR3, stop codons, out-of-frame junctions, or ambiguous translated residues. V3J clonotypes were defined as sequences sharing the same inferred V gene, J gene, and CDR3 amino acid sequence. To compute the percentage overlap between repertoires, the number of shared unique clonotypes was divided by the size of the smaller repertoire. Repertoire richness was assessed with RTK rarefaction, the Chao1 estimator, and Recon v2.1 estimates of unobserved clonotypes. Generation probabilities for all TCRbeta clonotypes obtained by the gDNA method from a handful of donors were computed using OLGA. Held by TCRdb, this immuneACCESS table contains in-frame sequences only and omits some clones. Under half of the omission traces to an unresolved V gene where checked; the cause of the rest is unknown. V and J calls and clone size are as listed in that table; D and trimming were resolved from the DNA. Counted in this sample were millions of clones; roughly 92% of them appeared once. 0.11% to 0.15% of the sample goes to the ten largest clones.

The source material was naive CD4+ T cells sorted from blood. Reading the label with the study, this specimen's cell subset or site is: CD45RA+ positively selected. The clonotype comes from a man aged 18 to 30 in good health. The chain joins TRBV2 to TRBJ1-5; 8 junctional bases match TRBD1. The CDR3 loop reads CASSLDRVSNQPQHF. The nucleotides are TGTGCCAGCTCATTGGACAGGGTTAGCAATCAGCCCCAGCATTTT.